This T cell receptor beta chain originates from a study of blood T cell repertoires in COVID-19. Study as a whole: Sites in the United States, Italy and Spain provided acute and convalescent COVID-19 samples. T cells, B-cell-depleted T cells, or PBMCs provided the cDNA or gDNA that served as material.

The germline V gene has CDR1 SEHNR and CDR2 FQNEAQ (reference sequence). This CDR3 is 12 amino acids long. V gave up 1 base and J gave up 8 bases, with 8 bases separating them. In the source study's methods: For nucleated cells, counts were estimated from reference gene primer amplification. The data were produced by immunoSEQ multiplex PCR, yet TCRdb's version contains in-frame clones alone and is incomplete. V and J calls and clone size are copied from that table; D and trimming were computed from the DNA. The sample lists 300,000 to 350,000 clones; about nine tenths were seen once. Seattle's cohort entered during active infection and was followed longitudinally.

The V call is TRBV7-9, the J call TRBJ1-2; no clear D gene. The sequencing sample was made of peripheral blood. This receptor was identified in a man under 40 with COVID-19, enrolled during active disease. The CDR3 loop is CASSLVQTGYTF. The DNA for the CDR3 is TGTGCCAGCAGCTTAGTACAGACAGGCTACACCTTC.